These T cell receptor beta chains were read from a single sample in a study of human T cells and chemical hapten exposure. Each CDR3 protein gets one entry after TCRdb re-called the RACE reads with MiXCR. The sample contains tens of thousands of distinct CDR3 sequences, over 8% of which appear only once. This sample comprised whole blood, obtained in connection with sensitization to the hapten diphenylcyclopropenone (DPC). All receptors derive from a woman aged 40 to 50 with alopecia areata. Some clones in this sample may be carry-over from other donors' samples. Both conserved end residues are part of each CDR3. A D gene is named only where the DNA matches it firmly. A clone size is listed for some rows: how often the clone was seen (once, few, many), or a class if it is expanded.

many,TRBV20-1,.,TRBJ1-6,CSGRVSYNSPLHF,TGCAGTGGTAGGGTGAGCTATAATTCACCCCTCCACTTT
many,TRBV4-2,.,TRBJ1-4,CASSRTGPDNEKLFF,TGTGCCAGCAGCCGAACCGGGCCGGATAATGAAAAACTGTTTTTT
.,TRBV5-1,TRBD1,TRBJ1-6,CASSLGQGARALHF,TGCGCCAGCAGCTTGGGGCAGGGGGCGCGTGCCCTCCACTTT
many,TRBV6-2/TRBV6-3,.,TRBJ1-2,CASSYSFYGYTF,TGTGCCAGCAGTTATTCCTTCTATGGCTACACCTTC
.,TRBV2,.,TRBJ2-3,CASKFTGRVTDTQYF,TGTGCCAGCAAGTTTACAGGGCGGGTTACAGATACGCAGTATTTT
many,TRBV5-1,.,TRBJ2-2,CASQPGRTNTGELFF,TGCGCCAGCCAACCGGGACGGACGAACACCGGGGAGCTGTTTTTT
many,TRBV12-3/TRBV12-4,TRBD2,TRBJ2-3,CASSRSGGAWADTQYF,TGTGCCAGCAGTCGCAGCGGGGGGGCTTGGGCAGATACGCAGTATTTT
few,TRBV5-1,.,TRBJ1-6,CASSLAQDHGNSPLHF,TGCGCCAGCAGCTTGGCCCAGGATCATGGGAATTCACCCCTCCACTTT
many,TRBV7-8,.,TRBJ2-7,CASSLVQGSSYEQYF,TGTGCCAGCAGCTTAGTACAGGGATCCTCCTACGAGCAGTACTTC
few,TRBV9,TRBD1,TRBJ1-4,CASSVTGTGNEKLFF,TGTGCCAGCAGCGTCACCGGGACAGGGAATGAAAAACTGTTTTTT
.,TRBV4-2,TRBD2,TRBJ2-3,CASSQEGLAQYF,TGTGCCAGCAGCCAAGAGGGACTAGCGCAGTATTTT
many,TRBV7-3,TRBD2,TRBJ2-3,CASSSGLAGYTDTQYF,TGTGCCAGCAGTTCCGGACTAGCGGGGTATACAGATACGCAGTATTTT
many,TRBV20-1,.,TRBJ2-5,CSAGALSSTGGSETQYF,TGCAGTGCTGGAGCCCTTTCGTCTACGGGGGGCTCAGAGACCCAGTACTTC
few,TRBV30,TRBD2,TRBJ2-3,CAWSALRGVTDTQYF,TGTGCCTGGAGTGCCCTGCGGGGGGTCACAGATACGCAGTATTTT
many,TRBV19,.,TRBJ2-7,CASSRGAIYEQYF,TGTGCCAGTAGTAGAGGGGCCATCTACGAGCAGTACTTC
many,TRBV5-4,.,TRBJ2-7,CASSLAASEQYF,TGTGCCAGCAGCTTGGCCGCAAGCGAGCAGTACTTC
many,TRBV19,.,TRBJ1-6,CASSISGGRYNSPLHF,TGTGCCAGTAGTATCTCCGGAGGGAGATATAATTCACCCCTCCACTTT
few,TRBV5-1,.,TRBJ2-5,CASSLGGHGETQYF,TGCGCCAGCAGCTTGGGGGGACACGGAGAGACCCAGTACTTC